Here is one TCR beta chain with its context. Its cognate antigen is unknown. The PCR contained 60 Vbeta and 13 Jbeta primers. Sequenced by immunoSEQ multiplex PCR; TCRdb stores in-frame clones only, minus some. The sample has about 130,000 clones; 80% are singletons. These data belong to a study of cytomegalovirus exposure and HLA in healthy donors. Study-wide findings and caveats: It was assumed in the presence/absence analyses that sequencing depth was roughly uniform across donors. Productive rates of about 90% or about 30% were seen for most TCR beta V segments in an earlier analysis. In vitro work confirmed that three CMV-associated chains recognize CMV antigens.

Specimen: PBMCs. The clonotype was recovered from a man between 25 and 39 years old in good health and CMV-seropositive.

The DNA of the CDR3 is TGTGCCAGCACCCCCGGGGGGCGGCGAGAGACCCAGTACTTC. Its protein is CASTPGGRRETQYF. This rearrangement joins TRBV6-5 to TRBJ2-5; the D gene is possibly TRBD2 (7 bases). Looked up from germline, CDR1 is MNHEY and CDR2 is SVGAGI. The CDR3 covers 14 residues. Deletions cut 7 bases from V and 4 bases from J, with 16 bases between.